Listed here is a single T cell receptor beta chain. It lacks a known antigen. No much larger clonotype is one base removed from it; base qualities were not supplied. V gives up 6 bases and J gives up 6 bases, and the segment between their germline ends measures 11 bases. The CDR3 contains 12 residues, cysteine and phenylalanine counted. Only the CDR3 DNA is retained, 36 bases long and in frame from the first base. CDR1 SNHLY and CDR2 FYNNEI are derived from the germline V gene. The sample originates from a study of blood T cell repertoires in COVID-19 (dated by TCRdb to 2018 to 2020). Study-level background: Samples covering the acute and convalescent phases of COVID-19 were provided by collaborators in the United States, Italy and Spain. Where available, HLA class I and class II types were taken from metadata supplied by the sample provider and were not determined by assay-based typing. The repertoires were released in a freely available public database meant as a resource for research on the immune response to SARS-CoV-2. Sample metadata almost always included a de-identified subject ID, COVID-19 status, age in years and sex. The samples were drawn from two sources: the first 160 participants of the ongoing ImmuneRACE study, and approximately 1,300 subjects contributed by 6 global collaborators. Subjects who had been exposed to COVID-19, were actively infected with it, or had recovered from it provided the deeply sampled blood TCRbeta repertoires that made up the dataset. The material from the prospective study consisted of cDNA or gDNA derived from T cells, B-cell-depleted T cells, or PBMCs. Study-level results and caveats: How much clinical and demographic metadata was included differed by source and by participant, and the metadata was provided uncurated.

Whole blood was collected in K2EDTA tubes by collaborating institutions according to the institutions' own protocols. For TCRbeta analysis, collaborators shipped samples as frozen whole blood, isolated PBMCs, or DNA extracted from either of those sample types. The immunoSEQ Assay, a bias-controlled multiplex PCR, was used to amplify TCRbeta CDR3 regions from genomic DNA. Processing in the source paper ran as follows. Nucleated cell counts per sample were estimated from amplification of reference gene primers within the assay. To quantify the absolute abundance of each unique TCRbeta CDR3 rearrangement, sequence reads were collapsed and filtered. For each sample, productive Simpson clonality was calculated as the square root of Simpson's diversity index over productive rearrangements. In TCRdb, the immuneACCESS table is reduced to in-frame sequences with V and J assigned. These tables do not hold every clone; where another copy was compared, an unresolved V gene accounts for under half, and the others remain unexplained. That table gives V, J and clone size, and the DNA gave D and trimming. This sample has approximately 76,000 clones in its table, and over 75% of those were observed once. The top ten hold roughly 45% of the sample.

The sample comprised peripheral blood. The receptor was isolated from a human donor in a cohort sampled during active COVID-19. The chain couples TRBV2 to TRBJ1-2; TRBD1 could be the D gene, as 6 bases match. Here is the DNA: TGTGCCAGCAGCGCCCAGGGGAATGGCTACACCTTC. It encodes CASSAQGNGYTF.